Following are 5 T cell receptor beta chains from one sample sequenced in a study of T cell responses to AZD1222 COVID-19 vaccine. Sequencing used immunoSEQ multiplex PCR; TCRdb keeps in-frame clones, though not all of them. The sample records about 140,000 clones, around 92% being singletons. The starting material was peripheral blood, obtained 28 days after the second AZD1222 dose. These receptors were taken from an adult who received the AZD1222 COVID-19 vaccine.

This rearrangement joins TRBV7-9 to TRBJ2-7; the match to TRBD2 covers 14 bases. Unmatched junction bases numbered 6, after V lost 5 bases and J lost 0 bases. The CDR3 has 17 amino acids. Germline CDR1 reads SEHNR; CDR2 reads FQNEAQ (reference sequence). The CDR3 region is CASSKGLAGGSSYEQYF. In DNA, the CDR3 is TGTGCCAGCAGCAAAGGACTAGCGGGAGGAAGCTCCTACGAGCAGTACTTC.

The CDR3 reads CASSQDFLTSYEQYF. The CDR3 DNA is TGTGCCAGCAGCCAAGACTTCTTAACGTCCTACGAGCAGTACTTC. The rearrangement uses TRBV14 and TRBJ2-7; D is uncertain. Trimming stripped 0 bases from V and 1 base from J, with 10 bases between. Germline loops: CDR1 SGHDN, CDR2 FVKESK. CDR3 length equals 15 residues.

The chain is built from TRBV19 and TRBJ2-3; D gene unclear. The CDR3 is made up of 17 amino acids. Per the germline V gene, CDR1 is LNHDA and CDR2 is SQIVND (reference sequence). Trimming removed 2 bases from V and 6 bases from J, with 21 bases in between. For the CDR3, the DNA is TGTGCCAGTAGTATACTTTCTGGCGGAAGCTTGGGGGATACGCAGTATTTT. Protein: CASSILSGGSLGDTQYF.

V and J are TRBV6-5 and TRBJ2-7, with D hard to call. The germline V gene has CDR1 MNHEY and CDR2 SVGAGI. The CDR3 spans 13 residues. Trimming shortened V by 8 bases and J by 2 bases, and 13 bases separated the two germline ends. Written as DNA, the CDR3 is TGTGCCAGCGAATACCGCCCCACCTACGAGCAGTACTTC. Translating gives CASEYRPTYEQYF.

This clone was seen once. Its ends do not fully match the called genes, so a read error is possible. The genes are TRBV19 and TRBJ1-4, with a weak D call TRBD1 (6 bases). Per the germline V gene, CDR1 is LNHDA and CDR2 is SQIVND (reference sequence). The CDR3 covers 15 residues. As DNA, the CDR3 is TGTGCCAGTAGTATAGGGGGGACAACCAATGAAAAACTGTTTTTT. Residues: CASSIGGTTNEKLFF. Complete variable domain (other parts from reference TRBV19 and TRBJ1-4): DGGITQSPKYLFRKEGQNVTLSCEQNLNHDAMYWYRQDPGQGLRLIYYSQIVNDFQKGDIAEGYSVSREKKESFPLTVTSAQKNPTAFYLCASSIGGTTNEKLFFGSGTQLSVL.